One and the same sample provided the 14 T cell receptor beta chains below, sequenced in a study of human T cells and chemical hapten exposure. TCRdb itself ran the RACE reads through MiXCR, one entry per CDR3 protein. The repertoire holds just under 60,000 distinct CDR3 sequences, with 9.5% to 15% as singletons. Time point specified: patch test 3, about 24 weeks after DPC sensitization. The treatment is: therapeutic diphenylcyclopropenone sensitization with weekly scalp DPC. Sequencing was performed on whole blood, taken in connection with sensitization to the hapten diphenylcyclopropenone (DPC). These receptors all stem from a man aged 25-40 years with alopecia areata. Some clones in this sample may be carry-over from other donors' samples.

The table lists this clonotype with a few counts. The rearrangement joins TRBV20-1 to TRBJ1-5; tentative D call: TRBD1 (5 bases). V was pared by 0 bases and J by 1 base, with 10 bases between. CDR3 size: 15 residues. CDR1 DFQATT and CDR2 SNEGSKA come from the germline V gene (reference sequence). CDR3 DNA sequence: TGCAGTGCTAGAGAGGGGGGTGTAAGCAATCAGCCCCAGCATTTT. As protein: CSAREGGVSNQPQHF.

This chain joins TRBV7-2 and TRBJ2-3; weak D call: TRBD2 (6 bases). This CDR3 is 16 amino acids long. With 2 bases removed from V and 2 bases from J, the gap between germline ends came to 14 bases. From germline, CDR1 is SGHTA and CDR2 FQGNSA. CDR3 sequence (DNA): TGTGCCAGCAGCTTACTGGGGGGAGACTTCACAGATACGCAGTATTTT. It translates to CASSLLGGDFTDTQYF.

J is TRBJ2-1 and V is TRBV11-3; D is ambiguous. Germline V gene lookup returns CDR1 SGHNT and CDR2 YENEEA. The V gene lost 8 bases and the J gene lost 8 bases, with 13 bases spanning the gap. This CDR3 comprises 12 residues. The CDR3 sequence: CASSLGLHEQFF. As DNA, the CDR3 is TGTGCCAGCTCCCTAGGGCTCCATGAGCAGTTCTTC.

At least ten counts were recorded for this clonotype. The gene calls are TRBV7-6 and TRBJ2-1; perhaps TRBD2 as D (5 bases). CDR3 size: 19 residues. In germline, CDR1 is SGHVS, CDR2 FNYEAQ. Trimming took 2 bases from V and 0 from J, leaving 20 bases between them. CDR3 sequence reads: CASSLLSGLKPSSYNEQFF. CDR3 in DNA: TGTGCCAGCAGCTTATTATCGGGGTTAAAACCGAGCTCCTACAATGAGCAGTTCTTC.

This clonotype has just a few counts. The gene calls are TRBV4-3 and TRBJ1-2, with a possible D match to TRBD1 (5 bases). This CDR3 contains 17 residues. Germline lookup yields CDR1 LGHNA and CDR2 YSLEER. Between the trimmed V and J ends, which lost 0 bases and 2 bases, there was a span of 16 bases. CDR3 loop: CASSQEGRGGGNYGYTF. The CDR3, as DNA: TGCGCCAGCAGCCAAGAGGGGAGGGGAGGAGGAAACTATGGCTACACCTTC.

Ten or more counts support this clonotype. The chain recombines TRBV20-1 with TRBJ1-2, with a tentative D call TRBD1 (6 bases). Germline lookup yields CDR1 DFQATT and CDR2 SNEGSKA (reference sequence). The CDR3 length is 13 residues. V gave up 5 bases and J gave up 0 bases, with 10 bases separating them. The CDR3 loop reads CSAWDITNYGYTF. The DNA for the CDR3 is TGCAGTGCTTGGGACATCACTAACTATGGCTACACCTTC.

This clonotype was detected many times. The rearrangement joins TRBV11-3 to TRBJ2-5, with D possibly being TRBD1 (6 bases). The ends were cut back, 2 bases at V and 3 bases at J, with 13 bases in the middle. Germline V gene lookup returns CDR1 SGHNT and CDR2 YENEEA. CDR3 length equals 15 residues. CDR3 nucleotides: TGTGCCAGCAGCTTATCGTGGGACACCAAAGAGACCCAGTACTTC. Protein product: CASSLSWDTKETQYF. Full variable domain (outside the CDR3, taken from reference TRBV11-3 and TRBJ2-5): EAGVVQSPRYKIIEKKQPVAFWCNPISGHNTLYWYLQNLGQGPELLIRYENEEAVDDSQLPKDRFSAERLKGVDSTLKIQPAELGDSAVYLCASSLSWDTKETQYFGPGTRLLVL.

This clonotype was seen only a few times. CDR3 residues: CSVSGQKDSYNEQFF. DNA of the CDR3: TGCAGCGTTTCGGGACAGAAAGACTCCTACAATGAGCAGTTCTTC. The J gene is TRBJ2-1, the V gene TRBV29-1, with 7 bases fitting TRBD1. The V gene end was trimmed by 5 bases and the J gene end by 0 bases; junction bases not matched to a gene: 7. Germline V gene sequence: CDR1 SQVTM, CDR2 ANQGSEA. The CDR3 consists of 15 residues.

There are many counts of this clonotype. The chain uses TRBV10-3 and TRBJ1-5, with TRBD1 matching over 9 bases. Looked up from germline, CDR1 is ENHRY and CDR2 is SYGVKD. The CDR3 contains 14 residues. V gave up 3 bases and J gave up 6 bases; unmatched junction bases: 3. The CDR3 DNA is TGTGCCATCAGTGAACAGGGGGCGGGTCAGCCCCAGCATTTT. Residues: CAISEQGAGQPQHF.

This clonotype was detected ten times or more. The chain couples TRBV9 to TRBJ2-2; D ambiguous. Germline loops: CDR1 SGDLS, CDR2 YYNGEE. V lost 4 bases and J lost 7, with 11 bases in between. This CDR3 has 13 amino acids. The CDR3 loop is CASSKLGIGELFF. The CDR3 region has the DNA TGTGCCAGCAGCAAGTTAGGGATCGGGGAGCTGTTTTTT.

Ten or more counts support this clonotype. The V call is TRBV12-3 or TRBV12-4, the J call TRBJ1-5; D unresolved. The CDR3 extends over 15 amino acids. The V end was cut by 2 bases, the J end by 2 bases, with 10 bases between. CDR3 residues: CASSLTVTGNQPQHF. The CDR3 bases are TGTGCCAGCAGTTTAACGGTCACGGGCAATCAGCCCCAGCATTTT.

The sample holds many counts of this clonotype. The chain uses TRBV20-1 and TRBJ1-4; D ambiguous. Trimming removed 0 bases at V and 5 bases at J, with 13 bases between. CDR1 DFQATT and CDR2 SNEGSKA come from the germline V gene (reference sequence). The CDR3 is made up of 15 amino acids. The CDR3 here is CSARDNRLINEKLFF. In DNA, the CDR3 is TGCAGTGCTAGAGACAACAGACTTATCAATGAAAAACTGTTTTTT.

This clonotype was observed a handful of times. The V call is TRBV28, the J call TRBJ2-7, with D perhaps TRBD1 (5 bases). V was pared by 6 bases and J by 3 bases, with 9 bases between. Germline V CDR1 and CDR2: MDHEN, SYDVKM. This CDR3 region has 12 residues. The CDR3 nucleotides read TGTGCCAGCAGAGGGGCCCTCTACGAGCAGTACTTC. Its translation is CASRGALYEQYF.

This clonotype was seen many times. The genes are TRBV12-3 or TRBV12-4 and TRBJ2-3; D uncertain. V lost 6 bases to trimming and J lost 3 bases, with 10 bases between them. This CDR3 has 13 residues. In nucleotides, the CDR3 is TGTGCCAGCAGCCAAATAGGAACAGATACGCAGTATTTT. Translation gives CASSQIGTDTQYF.